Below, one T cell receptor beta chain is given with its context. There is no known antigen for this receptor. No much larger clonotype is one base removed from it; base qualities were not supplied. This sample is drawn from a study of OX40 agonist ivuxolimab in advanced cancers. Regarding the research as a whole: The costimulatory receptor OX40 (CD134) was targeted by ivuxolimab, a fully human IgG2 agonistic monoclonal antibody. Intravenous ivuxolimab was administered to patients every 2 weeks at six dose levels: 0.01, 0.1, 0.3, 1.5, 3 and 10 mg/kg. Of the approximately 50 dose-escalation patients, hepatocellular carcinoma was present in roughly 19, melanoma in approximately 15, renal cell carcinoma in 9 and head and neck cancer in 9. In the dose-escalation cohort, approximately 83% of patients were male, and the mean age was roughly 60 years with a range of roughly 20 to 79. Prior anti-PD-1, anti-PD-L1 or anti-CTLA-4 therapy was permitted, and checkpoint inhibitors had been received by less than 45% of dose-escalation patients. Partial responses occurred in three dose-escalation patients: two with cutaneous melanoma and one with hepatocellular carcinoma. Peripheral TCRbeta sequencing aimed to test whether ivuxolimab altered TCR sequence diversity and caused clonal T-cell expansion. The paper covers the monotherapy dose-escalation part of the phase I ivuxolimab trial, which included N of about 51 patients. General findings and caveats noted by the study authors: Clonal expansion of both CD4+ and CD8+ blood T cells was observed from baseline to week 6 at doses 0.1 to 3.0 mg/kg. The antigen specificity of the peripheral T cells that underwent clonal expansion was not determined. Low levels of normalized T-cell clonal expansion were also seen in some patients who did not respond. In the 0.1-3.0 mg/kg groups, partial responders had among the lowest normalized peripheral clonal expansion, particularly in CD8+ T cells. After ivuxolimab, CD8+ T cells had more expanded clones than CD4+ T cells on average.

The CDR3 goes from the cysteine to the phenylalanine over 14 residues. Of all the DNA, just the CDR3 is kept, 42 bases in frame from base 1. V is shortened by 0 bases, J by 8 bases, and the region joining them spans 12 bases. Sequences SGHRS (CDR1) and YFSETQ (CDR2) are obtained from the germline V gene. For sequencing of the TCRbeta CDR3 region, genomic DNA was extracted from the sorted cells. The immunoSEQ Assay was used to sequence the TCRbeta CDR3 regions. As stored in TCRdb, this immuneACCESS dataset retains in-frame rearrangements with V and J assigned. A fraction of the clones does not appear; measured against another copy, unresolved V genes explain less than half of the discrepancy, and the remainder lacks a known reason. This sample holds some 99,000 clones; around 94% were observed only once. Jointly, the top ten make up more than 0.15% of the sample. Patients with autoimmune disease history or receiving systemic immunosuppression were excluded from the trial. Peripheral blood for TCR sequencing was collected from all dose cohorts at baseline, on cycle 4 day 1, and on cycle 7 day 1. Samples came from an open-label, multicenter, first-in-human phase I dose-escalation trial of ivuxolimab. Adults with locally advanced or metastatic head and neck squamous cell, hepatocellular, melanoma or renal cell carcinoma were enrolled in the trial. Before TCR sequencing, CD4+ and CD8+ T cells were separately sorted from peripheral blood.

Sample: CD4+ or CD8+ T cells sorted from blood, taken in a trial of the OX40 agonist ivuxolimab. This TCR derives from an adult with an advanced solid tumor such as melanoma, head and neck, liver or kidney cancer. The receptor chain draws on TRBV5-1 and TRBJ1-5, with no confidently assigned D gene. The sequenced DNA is TGCGCCAGCAGCTTGGGTGAGTTCCGAGAGCCCCAGCATTTT. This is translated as CASSLGEFREPQHF. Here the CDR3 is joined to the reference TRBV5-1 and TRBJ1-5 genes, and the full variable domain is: KAGVTQTPRYLIKTRGQQVTLSCSPISGHRSVSWYQQTPGQGLQFLFEYFSETQRNKGNFPGRFSGRQFSNSRSEMNVSTLELGDSALYLCASSLGEFREPQHFGDGTRLSIL.